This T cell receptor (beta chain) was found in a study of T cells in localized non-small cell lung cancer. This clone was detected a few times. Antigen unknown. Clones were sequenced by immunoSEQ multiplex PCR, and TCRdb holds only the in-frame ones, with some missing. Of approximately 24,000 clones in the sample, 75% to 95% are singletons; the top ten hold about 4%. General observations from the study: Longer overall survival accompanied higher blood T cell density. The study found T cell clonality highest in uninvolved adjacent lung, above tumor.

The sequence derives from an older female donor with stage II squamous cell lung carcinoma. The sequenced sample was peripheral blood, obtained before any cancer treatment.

The CDR3 coding sequence is TGCGCCAGCAGCTTGGGCCCTCTAAACTATGGCTACACCTTC. This translates into CASSLGPLNYGYTF. The V gene is TRBV5-1, the J gene TRBJ1-2; D remains unclear. Germline-derived CDR1 and CDR2 are SGHRS and YFSETQ. The CDR3 is made up of 14 amino acids. V lost 0 bases, J lost 2 bases, and 8 bases lay in between.